Given below is one TCR beta chain in context. Its matching antigen is unknown. The sample comes from a study of T-cell memory formation after mild COVID-19. TCRdb recomputed calls from the 5' RACE reads with MiXCR, one row per CDR3 protein. Seen here are around 340,000 distinct CDR3 sequences, around 15% observed once, and the top ten hold 20% to 25%. Study-wide results and limits: The study detected some responding clones in pre-infection memory, suggesting cross-reactive memory joined.

There are 15 residues in the CDR3. V trimming: 0 bases; J trimming: 7 bases; junction bases outside the gene matches: 6. CDR1 is LGHNA and CDR2 is YSLEER in the germline V gene. Material: PBMCs or a T cell subset sorted from them (not recorded which). The chain links TRBV4-3 to TRBJ2-5; TRBD1 agrees at 9 bases. The TCR sequence derives from a man younger than 30 who had mild COVID-19 (a few samples of this study predate the infection). Cell type and time point are not known. The CDR3 DNA follows: TGCGCCAGCAGCCAAGAAGACAGGGGGTCCGTGACCCAGTACTTC. Residues: CASSQEDRGSVTQYF.